This is a list of T cell receptor beta chains from one sample in a study of control samples from healthy donors and cancer patients. The table came from immunoSEQ multiplex PCR; TCRdb's copy has only in-frame clones and leaves some out. The sample holds 100,000 to 150,000 clones; about nine tenths are singletons and the top ten take more than 8%. The sample taken for sequencing was blood. These receptors were obtained from a man between 35 and 55 years old in good health. Each CDR3 is given with its conserved first and last residue. Fields, in order: D gene, clone size, V gene, J gene, CDR3 protein, CDR3 DNA. The D gene is left open where the match is weak. Clone size is shown for a subset of rows, as once, few, many or a class of expanded clone.

TRBD1	NA	TRBV7-9	TRBJ2-7	CASSSRPGTGEHEQYF	TGTGCCAGCAGCTCCCGCCCCGGGACAGGGGAGCACGAGCAGTACTTC
NA	NA	TRBV9	TRBJ2-7	CASSTQPSGPKPPYEQYF	TGTGCCAGCAGCACCCAACCATCAGGGCCCAAACCCCCCTACGAGCAGTACTTC
NA	NA	TRBV9	TRBJ2-7	CASSVQPGPTYEQYF	TGTGCCAGCAGCGTCCAGCCGGGGCCGACCTACGAGCAGTACTTC
NA	NA	TRBV7-9	TRBJ1-4	CASSLPGTDEKLFF	TGTGCCAGCAGCCTACCGGGAACAGATGAAAAACTGTTTTTT
TRBD1	NA	TRBV6-5	TRBJ2-2	CASSSTGAGTGELFF	TGTGCCAGCAGTTCTACAGGGGCGGGCACCGGGGAGCTGTTTTTT
NA	NA	TRBV4-3	TRBJ2-2	CASSQVPGELFF	TGCGCCAGCAGCCAAGTCCCCGGGGAGCTGTTTTTT
NA	NA	TRBV5-5	TRBJ1-5	CASSLRQIFNSNQPQHF	TGTGCCAGCAGCTTGAGACAGATTTTTAATAGCAATCAGCCCCAGCATTTT
NA	few	TRBV7-6	TRBJ1-6	CASSPYMGAASPLHF	TGTGCCAGCAGCCCATACATGGGGGCGGCTTCACCCCTCCACTTT
TRBD1	NA	TRBV6-5	TRBJ1-2	CASRGQGLNGYTF	TGTGCCAGCAGGGGACAGGGACTAAATGGCTACACCTTC
NA	NA	TRBV7-3	TRBJ2-1	CASSSGRVDEQFF	TGTGCCAGCAGCTCAGGCAGGGTTGATGAGCAGTTCTTC
NA	NA	TRBV6-5	TRBJ1-1	CASSRDILNTEAFF	TGTGCCAGCAGTCGGGACATCTTGAACACTGAAGCTTTCTTT
TRBD1	NA	TRBV4-3	TRBJ1-1	CASSLRPGQGNTEAFF	TGCGCCAGCAGCCTGAGACCGGGACAGGGCAACACTGAAGCTTTCTTT
TRBD1	NA	TRBV11-2	TRBJ2-7	CASSLGPGQISYEQYF	TGTGCCAGCAGCTTAGGTCCGGGACAGATAAGCTACGAGCAGTACTTC
NA	few	TRBV6-6	TRBJ1-5	CASSGTVRGGQPQHF	TGTGCCAGCAGTGGGACGGTGAGGGGCGGACAGCCCCAGCATTTT
TRBD1	NA	TRBV6-5	TRBJ1-2	CASRPGQGSFGYTF	TGTGCCAGCAGACCGGGACAGGGTTCTTTTGGCTACACCTTC
TRBD1	NA	TRBV7-3	TRBJ2-7	CASSLLSGGVYEQYF	TGTGCCAGCAGCTTACTCTCAGGGGGCGTCTACGAGCAGTACTTC
TRBD2	NA	TRBV6-4	TRBJ2-3	CASSDSSGGADTQYF	TGTGCCAGCAGTGACTCTAGCGGGGGGGCAGATACGCAGTATTTT
NA	NA	TRBV6-2/TRBV6-3	TRBJ1-5	CASSYFITGSSQPQHF	TGTGCCAGCAGTTACTTTATAACGGGGTCGAGTCAGCCCCAGCATTTT
NA	NA	TRBV7-2	TRBJ2-7	CASSPRAPSYEQYF	TGTGCCAGCAGCCCCCGGGCCCCCTCCTACGAGCAGTACTTC
TRBD1	once	TRBV24-1	TRBJ2-5	CATRDRGETQYF	TGTGCCACCAGAGACAGGGGGGAGACCCAGTACTTC
TRBD1	NA	TRBV19	TRBJ1-5	CASSAGQGPQPQHF	TGTGCCAGTAGTGCCGGACAGGGGCCCCAGCCCCAGCATTTT
NA	NA	TRBV5-5	TRBJ2-1	CASSTDGYNEQFF	TGTGCCAGCAGCACGGACGGTTACAATGAGCAGTTCTTC
NA	NA	TRBV3-1/TRBV3-2	TRBJ2-1	CASSLGVLLRGEGNEQFF	TGTGCCAGCAGCCTCGGGGTTTTGTTAAGGGGGGAAGGCAATGAGCAGTTCTTC
TRBD1	NA	TRBV29-1	TRBJ1-2	CSAEGAKNYGYTF	TGCAGCGCGGAGGGGGCGAAGAACTATGGCTACACCTTC
NA	NA	TRBV7-6	TRBJ2-7	CASSQDRSYEQYF	TGTGCCAGCAGCCAAGACAGGTCCTACGAGCAGTACTTC
TRBD1	NA	TRBV5-1	TRBJ1-2	CASSSGQAYGYTF	TGCGCCAGCAGCTCCGGACAGGCGTATGGCTACACCTTC
NA	NA	TRBV5-1	TRBJ2-3	CASTQQSGTDTQYF	TGCGCCAGCACGCAGCAATCGGGCACAGATACGCAGTATTTT
TRBD1	NA	TRBV11-2	TRBJ2-3	CASSPGTGDTTDTQYF	TGTGCCAGCAGCCCCGGGACAGGGGATACTACAGATACGCAGTATTTT
NA	NA	TRBV11-2	TRBJ2-5	CASNKEGVRRATQYF	TGTGCCAGCAACAAGGAGGGAGTTCGTCGGGCGACCCAGTACTTC
TRBD1	NA	TRBV25-1	TRBJ1-2	CASSRQGVYGYTF	TGTGCCAGCAGCAGACAGGGGGTCTATGGCTACACCTTC
TRBD2	NA	TRBV11-2	TRBJ2-7	CASSSGLAYEQYF	TGTGCCAGCAGCTCGGGACTAGCGTACGAGCAGTACTTC
NA	NA	TRBV2	TRBJ2-3	CASRGLDTQYF	TGTGCCAGCCGGGGCTTGGATACGCAGTATTTT
TRBD1	NA	TRBV19	TRBJ2-1	CASSRDRGYNEQFF	TGTGCCAGTAGCCGGGACAGGGGATACAATGAGCAGTTCTTC
NA	NA	TRBV29-1	TRBJ2-2	CSVDRTNTGELFF	TGCAGCGTTGATCGGACAAACACCGGGGAGCTGTTTTTT
NA	NA	TRBV11-3	TRBJ1-1	CASSPGIGTEAFF	TGTGCCAGCAGCCCAGGGATTGGGACTGAAGCTTTCTTT
NA	NA	TRBV6-4	TRBJ1-2	CASSDRGHYGYTF	TGTGCCAGCAGTGATCGGGGGCACTATGGCTACACCTTC
TRBD1	NA	TRBV19	TRBJ1-2	CASSIAGGAFNYGYTF	TGTGCCAGTAGTATAGCAGGGGGCGCCTTCAACTATGGCTACACCTTC
TRBD1	NA	TRBV29-1	TRBJ1-2	CSVAGTGNNYGYTF	TGCAGCGTAGCCGGGACAGGGAATAACTATGGCTACACCTTC
NA	few	TRBV25-1	TRBJ2-7	CASSEVGNSDEQYF	TGTGCCAGCTCTGAGGTAGGAAATAGCGACGAGCAGTACTTC
TRBD1	NA	TRBV9	TRBJ2-6	CASSVDRGAGANVLTF	TGTGCCAGCAGCGTAGACAGGGGTGCTGGGGCCAACGTCCTGACTTTC
TRBD1	NA	TRBV6-4	TRBJ2-5	CASIRQGNKETQYF	TGTGCCAGCATCCGACAGGGAAATAAAGAGACCCAGTACTTC
NA	NA	TRBV6-5	TRBJ1-1	CATSGQSLPGAFF	TGTGCCACTTCGGGTCAAAGCCTGCCTGGAGCTTTCTTT
TRBD1	few	TRBV25-1	TRBJ1-4	CASSAWTGRSEKLFF	TGTGCCAGCAGTGCCTGGACAGGGAGGAGCGAAAAACTGTTTTTT
TRBD1	NA	TRBV12-3/TRBV12-4	TRBJ1-2	CASTRGQGLYYTF	TGTGCCAGCACCCGCGGACAGGGACTTTATTACACCTTC
TRBD1	NA	TRBV4-1	TRBJ2-1	CASSQGKGQGQNEQFF	TGCGCCAGCAGCCAGGGGAAGGGACAGGGGCAGAATGAGCAGTTCTTC
NA	NA	TRBV4-3	TRBJ2-1	CASSHDGRDSNEQFF	TGCGCCAGCAGCCATGACGGCAGAGACTCAAATGAGCAGTTCTTC